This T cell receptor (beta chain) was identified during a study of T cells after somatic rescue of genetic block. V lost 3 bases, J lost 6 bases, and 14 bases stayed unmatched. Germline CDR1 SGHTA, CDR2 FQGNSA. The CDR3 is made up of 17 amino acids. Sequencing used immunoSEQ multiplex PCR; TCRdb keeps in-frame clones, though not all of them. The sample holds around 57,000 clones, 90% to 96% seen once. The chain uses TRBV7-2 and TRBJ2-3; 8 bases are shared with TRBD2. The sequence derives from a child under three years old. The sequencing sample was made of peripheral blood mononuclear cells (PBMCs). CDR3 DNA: TGTGCCAGCAGCTTTTCCCTCCTATCGGGAGGGAAGGATACGCAGTATTTT. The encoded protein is CASSFSLLSGGKDTQYF.